This T cell receptor beta chain was found in a study of T cells in Graves' hyperthyroidism and ophthalmopathy. Germline V gene data show CDR1 as SNHLY and CDR2 as FYNNEI. The germline V and J ends were trimmed by 4 bases and 8 bases, with 9 bases remaining between them. The CDR3 is 12 amino acids. Using RNA transcripts as the source, TCR beta CDR3 regions were amplified. HTBI primers were the set used in a first-round RT-PCR of the TCR CDR3. TCRdb used MiXCR to reprocess the multiplex PCR reads, holding one entry per CDR3 protein. The sample has a few hundred thousand distinct CDR3 sequences, 13% to 15% seen once. Study conclusions and caveats: Most thyroid clonotypes with frequency above 0.001 were detected in blood.

For the diagnoses, clinical symptoms, serum thyroxine and TRAb, thyroid ultrasound and orbital computed tomography were used. The PBMCs had their origin in 10 ml of fresh peripheral blood. This clonotype was recorded at least ten times. Antigen specificity is unknown. The source is a woman in her forties or fifties with Graves' hyperthyroidism that later progressed to Graves' ophthalmopathy. The sequencing input was blood. V usage is TRBV2 and J usage is TRBJ2-1, with D possibly being TRBD2 (5 bases). In DNA form, the CDR3 reads TGTGCCAGCAGTGGAGGGCAGGATGAGCAGTTCTTC. It specifies CASSGGQDEQFF.